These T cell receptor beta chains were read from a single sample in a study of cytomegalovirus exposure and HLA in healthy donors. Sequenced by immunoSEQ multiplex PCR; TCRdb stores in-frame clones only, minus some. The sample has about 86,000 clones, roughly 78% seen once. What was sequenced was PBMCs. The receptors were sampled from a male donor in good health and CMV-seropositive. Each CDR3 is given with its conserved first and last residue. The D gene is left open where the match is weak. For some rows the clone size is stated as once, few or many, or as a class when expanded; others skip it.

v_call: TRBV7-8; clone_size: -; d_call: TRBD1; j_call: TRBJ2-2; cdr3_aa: CASSSGTDTGELFF; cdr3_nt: TGTGCCAGCAGCTCCGGGACAGACACCGGGGAGCTGTTTTTT
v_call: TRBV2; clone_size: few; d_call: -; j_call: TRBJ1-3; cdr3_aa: CASSVNTLGNTIYF; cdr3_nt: TGTGCCAGCAGTGTGAACACCCTTGGAAACACCATATATTTT
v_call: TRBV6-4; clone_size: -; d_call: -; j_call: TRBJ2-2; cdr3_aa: CASMEQADTGELFF; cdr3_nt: TGTGCCAGCATGGAACAGGCGGACACCGGGGAGCTGTTTTTT
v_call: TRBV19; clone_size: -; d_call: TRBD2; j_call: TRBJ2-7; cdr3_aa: CASSSREATYEQYF; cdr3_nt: TGTGCCAGTAGTAGCCGGGAGGCTACCTACGAGCAGTACTTC
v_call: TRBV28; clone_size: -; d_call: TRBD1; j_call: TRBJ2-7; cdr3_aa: CASSLGTGSYEQYF; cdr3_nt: TGTGCCAGCAGCCTCGGGACAGGCTCCTACGAGCAGTACTTC
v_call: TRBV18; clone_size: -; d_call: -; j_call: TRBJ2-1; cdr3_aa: CASSPGEANEQFF; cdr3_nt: TGTGCCAGCTCACCTGGGGAGGCCAATGAGCAGTTCTTC
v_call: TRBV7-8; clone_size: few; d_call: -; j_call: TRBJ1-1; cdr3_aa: CASSLNSFSKAFF; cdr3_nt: TGTGCCAGCAGCTTGAACAGCTTTTCTAAAGCTTTCTTT
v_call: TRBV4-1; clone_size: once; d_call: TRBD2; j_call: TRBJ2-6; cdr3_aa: CASSPNSGTSGSRSGANVLTF; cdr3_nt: TGCGCCAGCAGCCCCAATTCCGGGACTAGCGGGAGTCGATCGGGGGCCAACGTCCTGACTTTC
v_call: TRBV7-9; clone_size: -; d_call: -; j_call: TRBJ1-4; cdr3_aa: CASSLRQGNEKLFF; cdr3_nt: TGTGCCAGCAGCTTAAGGCAGGGAAACGAAAAACTGTTTTTT
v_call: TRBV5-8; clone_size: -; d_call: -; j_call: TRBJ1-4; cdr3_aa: CASSQFGANEKLFF; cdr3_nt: TGTGCCAGCAGTCAATTCGGGGCTAATGAAAAACTGTTTTTT
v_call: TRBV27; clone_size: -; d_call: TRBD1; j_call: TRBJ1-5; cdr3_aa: CASSRDRANQPQHF; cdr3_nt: TGTGCCAGCAGTAGGGACAGGGCGAATCAGCCCCAGCATTTT
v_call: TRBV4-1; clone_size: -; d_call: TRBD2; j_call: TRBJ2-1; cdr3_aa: CASSHPKGGLAAYNEQFF; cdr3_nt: TGCGCCAGCAGCCACCCGAAGGGCGGACTAGCGGCCTACAATGAGCAGTTCTTC
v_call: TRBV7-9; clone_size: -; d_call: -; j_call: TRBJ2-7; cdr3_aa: CASSLNIASGEQYF; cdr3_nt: TGTGCCAGCAGCTTAAATATCGCTTCAGGCGAGCAGTACTTC
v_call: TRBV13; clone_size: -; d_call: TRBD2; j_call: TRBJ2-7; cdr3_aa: CASSYAGTSGTYEQYF; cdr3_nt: TGTGCCAGCAGTTACGCCGGGACTAGCGGGACCTACGAGCAGTACTTC
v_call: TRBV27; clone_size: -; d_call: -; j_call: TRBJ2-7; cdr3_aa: CASSTARGPTYEQYF; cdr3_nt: TGTGCCAGCAGTACCGCACGGGGTCCTACCTACGAGCAGTACTTC
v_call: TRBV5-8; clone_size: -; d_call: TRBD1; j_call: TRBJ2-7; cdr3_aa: CASSLNRDRVYEQYF; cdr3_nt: TGTGCCAGCAGCTTAAACCGGGACAGGGTCTACGAGCAGTACTTC
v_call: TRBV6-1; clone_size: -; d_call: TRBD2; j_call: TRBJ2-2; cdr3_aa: CASSQIAGETGELFF; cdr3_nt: TGTGCCAGCAGTCAGATAGCGGGGGAAACCGGGGAGCTGTTTTTT
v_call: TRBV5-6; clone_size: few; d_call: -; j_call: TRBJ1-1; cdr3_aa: CASSLAVGGEAFF; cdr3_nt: TGTGCCAGCAGCTTGGCCGTGGGGGGGGAAGCTTTCTTT
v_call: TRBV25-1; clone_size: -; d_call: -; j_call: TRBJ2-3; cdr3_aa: CASSPREFTDTQYF; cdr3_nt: TGTGCCAGCAGCCCCCGGGAGTTCACAGATACGCAGTATTTT
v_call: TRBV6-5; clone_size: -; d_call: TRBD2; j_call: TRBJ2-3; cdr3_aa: CASSLLGGSTDTQYF; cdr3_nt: TGTGCCAGCAGTCTCTTGGGCGGGAGTACAGATACGCAGTATTTT
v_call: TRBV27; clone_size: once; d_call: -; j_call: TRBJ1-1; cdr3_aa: CASSLSRAETEAFF; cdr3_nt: TGTGCCAGCAGTTTATCCAGGGCTGAAACTGAAGCTTTCTTT
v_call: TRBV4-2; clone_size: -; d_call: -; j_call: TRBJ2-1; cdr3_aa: CASSPYVINRGTTRGEQFF; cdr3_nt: TGTGCCAGCAGTCCCTACGTGATCAATAGGGGAACCACAAGGGGCGAGCAGTTCTTC
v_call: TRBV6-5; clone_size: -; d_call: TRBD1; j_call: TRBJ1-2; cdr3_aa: CASSNQGAPGYGYTF; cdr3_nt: TGTGCCAGCAGTAATCAGGGGGCGCCGGGGTATGGCTACACCTTC
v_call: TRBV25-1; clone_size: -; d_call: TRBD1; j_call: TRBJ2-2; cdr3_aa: CASSRTGGTGELFF; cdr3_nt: TGTGCCAGCAGTCGGACAGGGGGAACCGGGGAGCTGTTTTTT
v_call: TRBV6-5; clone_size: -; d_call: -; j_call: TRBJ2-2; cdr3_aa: CASSFTGRGGELFF; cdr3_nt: TGTGCCAGCAGTTTCACAGGGCGCGGCGGGGAGCTGTTTTTT
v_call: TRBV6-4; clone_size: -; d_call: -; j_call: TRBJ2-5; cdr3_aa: CARVAQETQYF; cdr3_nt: TGTGCCAGGGTAGCTCAAGAGACCCAGTACTTC
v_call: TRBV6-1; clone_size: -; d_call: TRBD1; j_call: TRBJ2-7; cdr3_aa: CASSDLDRTYYEQYF; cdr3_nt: TGTGCCAGCAGTGACCTGGACAGGACTTACTACGAGCAGTACTTC
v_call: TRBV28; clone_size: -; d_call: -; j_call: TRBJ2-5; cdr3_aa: CASSLFFRKSGEETQYF; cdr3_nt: TGTGCCAGCAGTTTATTCTTCCGGAAATCGGGTGAAGAGACCCAGTACTTC
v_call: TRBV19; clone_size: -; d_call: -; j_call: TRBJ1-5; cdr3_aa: CASSLDRNQPQHF; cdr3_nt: TGTGCCAGTAGTTTGGACAGAAATCAGCCCCAGCATTTT
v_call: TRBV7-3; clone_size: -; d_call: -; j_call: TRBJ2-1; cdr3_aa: CASSLTQQGNEQFF; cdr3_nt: TGTGCCAGCAGCTTAACTCAACAGGGAAATGAGCAGTTCTTC
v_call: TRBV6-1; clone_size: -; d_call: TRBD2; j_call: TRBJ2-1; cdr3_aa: CASSVAGGYNEQFF; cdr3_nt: TGTGCCAGCAGTGTGGCGGGAGGGTACAATGAGCAGTTCTTC
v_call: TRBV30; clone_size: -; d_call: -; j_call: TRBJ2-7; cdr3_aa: CAWSVPRGYAYEQYF; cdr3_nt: TGTGCCTGGAGTGTCCCAAGAGGTTACGCCTACGAGCAGTACTTC
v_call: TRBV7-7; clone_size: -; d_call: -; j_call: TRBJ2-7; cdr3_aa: CASSLEAGAGQYF; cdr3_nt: TGTGCCAGCAGCTTAGAGGCAGGGGCGGGGCAGTACTTC
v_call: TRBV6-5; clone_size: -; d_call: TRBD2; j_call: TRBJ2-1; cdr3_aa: CASSSPGLAGNEQFF; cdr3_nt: TGTGCCAGCAGTTCCCCGGGACTAGCGGGCAATGAGCAGTTCTTC
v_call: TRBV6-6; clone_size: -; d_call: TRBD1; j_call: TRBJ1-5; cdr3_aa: CASRRGQQDQPQHF; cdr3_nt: TGTGCCAGCAGAAGGGGGCAACAAGATCAGCCCCAGCATTTT
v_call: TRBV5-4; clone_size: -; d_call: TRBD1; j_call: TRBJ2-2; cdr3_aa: CASSRTGLGTGELFF; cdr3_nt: TGTGCCAGCAGCCGGACAGGGCTAGGGACCGGGGAGCTGTTTTTT
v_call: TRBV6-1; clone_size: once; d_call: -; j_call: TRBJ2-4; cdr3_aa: CASSENTKNIQYF; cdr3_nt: TGTGCCAGCAGTGAAAACACCAAAAACATTCAGTACTTC
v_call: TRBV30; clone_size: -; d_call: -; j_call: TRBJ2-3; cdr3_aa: CAWSIYAAGKADTQYF; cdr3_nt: TGTGCCTGGAGTATTTACGCGGCAGGGAAGGCAGATACGCAGTATTTT
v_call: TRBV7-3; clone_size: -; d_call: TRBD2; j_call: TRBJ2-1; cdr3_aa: CASSPGSGRRDEQFF; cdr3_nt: TGTGCCAGCTCCCCGGGGAGCGGGAGGAGGGATGAGCAGTTCTTC
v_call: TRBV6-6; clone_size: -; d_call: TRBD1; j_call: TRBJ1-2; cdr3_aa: CATRDRGLYGYTF; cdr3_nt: TGTGCCACCCGTGACAGGGGCCTCTATGGCTACACCTTC
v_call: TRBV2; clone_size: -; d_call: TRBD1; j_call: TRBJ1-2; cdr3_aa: CASSRDSYVSYGYTF; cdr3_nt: TGTGCCAGCAGTAGGGACAGCTACGTGTCCTATGGCTACACCTTC
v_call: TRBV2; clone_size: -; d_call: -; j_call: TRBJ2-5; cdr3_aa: CASSAGSDLETQYF; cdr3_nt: TGTGCCAGCTCCGCGGGTTCGGATTTGGAGACCCAGTACTTC
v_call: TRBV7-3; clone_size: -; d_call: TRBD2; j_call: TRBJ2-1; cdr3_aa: CASSAHSGDNNEQFF; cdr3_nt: TGTGCCAGCAGCGCTCATAGCGGGGATAACAATGAGCAGTTCTTC
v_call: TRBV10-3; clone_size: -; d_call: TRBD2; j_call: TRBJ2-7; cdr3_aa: CAISEGLAENYEQYF; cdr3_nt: TGTGCCATCAGTGAGGGGCTAGCGGAGAACTACGAGCAGTACTTC
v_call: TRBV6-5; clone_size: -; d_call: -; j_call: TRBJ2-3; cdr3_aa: CASSYRGIAGTDTQYF; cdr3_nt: TGTGCCAGCAGTTATCGGGGGATAGCGGGCACAGATACGCAGTATTTT
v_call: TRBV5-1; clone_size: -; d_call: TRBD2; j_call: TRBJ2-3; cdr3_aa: CASSLEGLALADTQYF; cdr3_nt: TGCGCCAGCAGCTTGGAGGGACTAGCGCTTGCAGATACGCAGTATTTT
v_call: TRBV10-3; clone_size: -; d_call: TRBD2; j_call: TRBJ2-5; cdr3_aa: CAIKAYSGSEAQYF; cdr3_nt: TGTGCCATCAAGGCGTATAGCGGGAGTGAGGCCCAGTACTTC
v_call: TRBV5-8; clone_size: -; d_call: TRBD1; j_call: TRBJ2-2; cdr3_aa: CASSRTGGRTGELFF; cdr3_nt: TGTGCCAGCAGCCGGACAGGGGGTAGGACCGGGGAGCTGTTTTTT
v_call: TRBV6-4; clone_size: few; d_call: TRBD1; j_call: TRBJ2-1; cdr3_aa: CASSDGQGMGNEQFF; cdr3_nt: TGTGCCAGCAGTGACGGACAGGGGATGGGCAATGAGCAGTTCTTC
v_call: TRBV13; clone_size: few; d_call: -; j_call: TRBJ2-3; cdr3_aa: CASSLGSDTQYF; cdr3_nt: TGTGCCAGCAGCTTAGGCTCGGATACGCAGTATTTT